Shown below are 16 T cell receptor beta chains from a single sample sequenced in a study of blood T cell repertoires in COVID-19. The repertoire was sequenced with immunoSEQ multiplex PCR; TCRdb's copy has only in-frame clones and lacks some. Among 91,000 or so clones listed, more than 75% were seen once. Source material: peripheral blood. Receptor source: a man in his forties or fifties with active or convalescent COVID-19.

The V call is TRBV28, the J call TRBJ2-1, with TRBD2 identical over 11 bases. V lost 7 bases, J lost 6 bases, and 11 bases stayed unmatched. The CDR3 loop spans 16 amino acids. Germline V gives CDR1 MDHEN, CDR2 SYDVKM. The CDR3 loop reads CASKTSGGGGLNEQFF. DNA of the CDR3: TGTGCCAGCAAAACTAGCGGGGGCGGAGGACTCAATGAGCAGTTCTTC.

This sequence joins TRBV19 and TRBJ1-3, with 9 bases identical to TRBD1. Losses at the gene ends were 8 bases for V and 7 bases for J; bases not matched to a gene: 9. Germline values: CDR1 LNHDA, CDR2 SQIVND (reference sequence). The CDR3 loop spans 14 amino acids. In DNA, the CDR3 is TGTGCCAGTTCGGATGGGACAGGGTGGAACACCATATATTTT. Translating gives CASSDGTGWNTIYF.

This chain's CDR3 is CASSLVGTGQSSPLHF. The DNA for the CDR3 is TGTGCCAGCAGCTTGGTAGGGACAGGGCAGTCGTCACCCCTCCACTTT. This rearrangement joins TRBV5-5 to TRBJ1-6; 9 bases fit TRBD1. Germline lookup yields CDR1 SGHKS and CDR2 YYEKEE (reference sequence). CDR3 length equals 16 residues. V was clipped by 0 bases and J by 10 bases; unmatched bases: 8.

The chain employs TRBV6-5 and TRBJ2-5; 8 bases match TRBD1. The germline gives CDR1 MNHEY, CDR2 SVGAGI. CDR3 length: 12 residues. Trimming took 6 bases from V and 4 from J; bases not matched to a gene: 1. The CDR3 is CASRQGGETQYF. The CDR3 DNA reads as TGTGCCAGCAGACAGGGGGGAGAGACCCAGTACTTC.

The chain couples TRBV10-1 to TRBJ1-4; 9 bases line up with TRBD1. There are 15 residues in the CDR3. J was trimmed by 5 bases and V by 5 bases; bases with no gene match: 6. From germline, CDR1 is WNHNN and CDR2 SYGVQD (reference sequence). The CDR3, as DNA: TGCGCCAGCAGTAAGACCGGACAGGGGAATGAAAAACTGTTTTTT. Protein: CASSKTGQGNEKLFF.

This clone has just a few counts. This chain uses TRBV19 with TRBJ1-5; 8 nucleotides agree with TRBD1. V trimming: 5 bases; J trimming: 3 bases; junction bases outside the gene matches: 6. The CDR3 extends over 15 amino acids. CDR1 is LNHDA, CDR2 SQIVND, per germline (reference sequence). The CDR3 DNA follows: TGTGCCAGTAGTCGCAACAGGGGGGACAATCAGCCCCAGCATTTT. The encoded protein is CASSRNRGDNQPQHF.

This chain joins TRBV29-1 and TRBJ2-3; TRBD2 aligns across 9 bases. Germline V gene data show CDR1 as SQVTM and CDR2 as ANQGSEA. Losses at the gene ends were 2 bases for V and 1 base for J; bases not matched to a gene: 7. There are 16 residues in the CDR3. DNA for the CDR3: TGCAGCGTTGAAACTGAGCGGGGGGTTGGCACAGATACGCAGTATTTT. It specifies CSVETERGVGTDTQYF.

This chain connects TRBV14 to TRBJ2-1, with 9 bases aligning to TRBD1. CDR1 is SGHDN and CDR2 is FVKESK in the germline V gene. The CDR3 covers 16 residues. J was trimmed by 3 bases and V by 5 bases; bases with no gene match: 8. Written as DNA, the CDR3 is TGTGCCAGCAGCTATACCGGGACAGGGTTCTACAATGAGCAGTTCTTC. As protein: CASSYTGTGFYNEQFF.

This chain connects TRBV7-7 to TRBJ2-1; 7 bases agree with TRBD2. The V and J ends lost 5 bases and 1 base, in that order; junction bases with no gene match: 8. The CDR3 covers 16 residues. Germline CDR1 SSHAT, CDR2 FNYEAQ (reference sequence). CDR3 DNA sequence: TGTGCCAGCAGCCTGTCTGGCGGGGGATCCTACAATGAGCAGTTCTTC. Protein product: CASSLSGGGSYNEQFF.

The genes are TRBV30 and TRBJ2-7, with a weak D call TRBD2 (7 bases). Germline-derived CDR1 and CDR2 are GTSNPN and SVGIG (reference sequence). This CDR3 contains 13 residues. Trimming shortened V by 3 bases and J by 7 bases, and 16 bases separated the two germline ends. Written as DNA, the CDR3 is TGTGCCTGGAGGACGGGGGGCCCGGGGGAGCAGTACTTC. Translated, it gives CAWRTGGPGEQYF. Complete variable domain (other parts from reference TRBV30 and TRBJ2-7): SQTIHQWPATLVQPVGSPLSLECTVEGTSNPNLYWYRQAAGRGLQLLFYSVGIGQISSEVPQNLSASRPQDRQFILSSKKLLLSDSGFYLCAWRTGGPGEQYFGPGTRLTVT.

The chain uses TRBV7-9 and TRBJ2-3; 8 nucleotides match TRBD2. Unmatched junction bases numbered 3, after V lost 5 bases and J lost 5 bases. The germline CDR1 and CDR2 sequences are SEHNR and FQNEAQ (reference sequence). The CDR3 spans 13 residues. The CDR3 coding sequence is TGTGCCAGCAGCCCCGGGGGGGGAGATACGCAGTATTTT. It codes for CASSPGGGDTQYF.

The chain recombines TRBV3-1 (or the pseudogene TRBV3-2) with TRBJ2-1; 14 bases map to TRBD2. The V and J ends lost 1 base and 1 base, in that order; junction bases with no gene match: 9. The CDR3 is made up of 20 amino acids. The germline CDR1 and CDR2 sequences are LGHDT and YNNKEL (reference sequence). CDR3 amino acids: CASSQGLGTSGGSSYNEQFF. The CDR3, as DNA: TGTGCCAGCAGCCAAGGGTTAGGGACTAGCGGGGGTTCTTCCTACAATGAGCAGTTCTTC.

The chain is built from TRBV5-5 and TRBJ1-1, with a tentative D call TRBD1 (6 bases). This CDR3 comprises 13 residues. V gave up 4 bases and J gave up 6 bases, with 13 bases separating them. Germline values: CDR1 SGHKS, CDR2 YYEKEE (reference sequence). CDR3: CASSLQGEAEAFF. The CDR3 coding sequence is TGTGCCAGCAGCCTACAGGGAGAGGCTGAAGCTTTCTTT.

The CDR3 bases are TGTGCCAGCAATACAGGGAACGACTATGGCTACACCTTC. This gives the protein CASNTGNDYGYTF. J is TRBJ1-2 and V is TRBV3-1 (or the pseudogene TRBV3-2), with D tentatively TRBD1 (6 bases). CDR3 size: 13 residues. CDR1 is LGHDT and CDR2 is YNNKEL in the germline V gene (reference sequence). The ends were cut back, 7 bases at V and 3 bases at J, with 12 bases in the middle.

The genes are TRBV10-1 and TRBJ2-2; D gene ambiguous. V was shortened by 3 bases and J by 6 bases, with 11 bases between the two germline ends. There are 14 residues in the CDR3. Per germline, CDR1 WNHNN and CDR2 SYGVQD (reference sequence). The DNA of the CDR3 is TGCGCCAGCAGTGATGGCGGATCCCCCGGGGAGCTGTTTTTT. It specifies CASSDGGSPGELFF.

This chain links TRBV19 with TRBJ1-2; the D gene is possibly TRBD1 (6 bases). The ends were cut back, 7 bases at V and 0 bases at J, with 21 bases in the middle. Looked up from germline, CDR1 is LNHDA and CDR2 is SQIVND (reference sequence). This CDR3 is built from 17 residues. Here the CDR3 DNA reads TGTGCCAGTACCCTCTCTCCCGGGACACCTACTAACTATGGCTACACCTTC. Its translation: CASTLSPGTPTNYGYTF.